Listed below are T cell receptor beta chains from one sample, sequenced in a study of T cells after yellow fever vaccination. TCRdb fed the 5' RACE reads into MiXCR, producing one record per CDR3 protein. The data show over 100,000 distinct CDR3 sequences, roughly 8.9% seen once. Source: CD8+ T cells sorted from PBMCs, taken 45 days after the yellow fever booster vaccination. The receptors come from a man aged 30 to 45 who received the YFV17D yellow fever vaccine. The CDR3 runs from the conserved cysteine through the conserved F or W. The order of the fields is J gene, clone size, V gene, D gene, CDR3 protein, CDR3 DNA. The D gene is left open where the match is weak. Some rows mark clone size as missing; the rest say once, few, many or name a class of expanded clone.

j_call: TRBJ2-7
clone_size: many
v_call: TRBV12-3/TRBV12-4
d_call: -
cdr3_aa: CASTNSPLEQYF
cdr3_nt: TGTGCCAGCACCAATAGCCCCCTCGAGCAGTACTTC

j_call: TRBJ2-7
clone_size: many
v_call: TRBV6-5
d_call: TRBD2
cdr3_aa: CASSHGLVDEQYF
cdr3_nt: TGTGCCAGCAGTCACGGACTAGTGGACGAGCAGTACTTC

j_call: TRBJ2-3
clone_size: many
v_call: TRBV11-2
d_call: TRBD1
cdr3_aa: CASSYGTGDSDTQYF
cdr3_nt: TGTGCCAGCAGCTACGGGACAGGGGATTCAGATACGCAGTATTTT

j_call: TRBJ2-7
clone_size: many
v_call: TRBV6-4
d_call: TRBD1
cdr3_aa: CASKPGQGSYEQYF
cdr3_nt: TGTGCCAGCAAGCCGGGACAGGGGTCCTACGAGCAGTACTTC

j_call: TRBJ1-2
clone_size: many
v_call: TRBV3-1
d_call: TRBD1
cdr3_aa: CASSQVGQADGYTF
cdr3_nt: TGTGCCAGCAGCCAAGTAGGACAGGCTGATGGCTACACCTTC

j_call: TRBJ1-5
clone_size: -
v_call: TRBV28
d_call: TRBD1
cdr3_aa: CASSLFGTGGVQPQHF
cdr3_nt: TGTGCCAGCAGTTTATTTGGGACAGGGGGGGTACAGCCCCAGCATTTT

j_call: TRBJ2-7
clone_size: -
v_call: TRBV6-2/TRBV6-3
d_call: -
cdr3_aa: CASSYPEYEQYF
cdr3_nt: TGTGCCAGCAGTTACCCTGAATACGAGCAGTACTTC

j_call: TRBJ2-1
clone_size: -
v_call: TRBV7-2
d_call: -
cdr3_aa: CASSLGRPDNEQFF
cdr3_nt: TGTGCCAGCAGCTTGGGCCGACCTGACAATGAGCAGTTCTTC

j_call: TRBJ2-3
clone_size: many
v_call: TRBV11-2
d_call: TRBD2
cdr3_aa: CASSLGLAASQDTQYF
cdr3_nt: TGTGCCAGCAGCTTGGGACTAGCGGCCTCACAAGATACGCAGTATTTT

j_call: TRBJ2-1
clone_size: many
v_call: TRBV2
d_call: TRBD1
cdr3_aa: CATIRQGSPYNEQFF
cdr3_nt: TGTGCCACCATTAGACAGGGGAGTCCCTACAATGAGCAGTTCTTC

j_call: TRBJ2-2
clone_size: many
v_call: TRBV28
d_call: -
cdr3_aa: CASSLRYTGELFF
cdr3_nt: TGTGCCAGCAGTTTGCGGTACACCGGGGAGCTGTTTTTT

j_call: TRBJ2-5
clone_size: many
v_call: TRBV20-1
d_call: -
cdr3_aa: CSARGDTSQETQYF
cdr3_nt: TGCAGTGCTAGAGGGGACACAAGTCAAGAGACCCAGTACTTC

j_call: TRBJ2-3
clone_size: -
v_call: TRBV4-3
d_call: -
cdr3_aa: CASSQAPTDTQYF
cdr3_nt: TGCGCCAGCAGCCAAGCCCCCACAGATACGCAGTATTTT

j_call: TRBJ2-7
clone_size: many
v_call: TRBV29-1
d_call: TRBD1
cdr3_aa: CSASGTGGYEQYF
cdr3_nt: TGCAGCGCCTCCGGGACAGGGGGCTACGAGCAGTACTTC

j_call: TRBJ2-1
clone_size: many
v_call: TRBV4-3
d_call: -
cdr3_aa: CASSQKWGGTTYNEQFF
cdr3_nt: TGCGCCAGCAGCCAGAAGTGGGGGGGCACGACCTACAATGAGCAGTTCTTC

j_call: TRBJ1-2
clone_size: few
v_call: TRBV29-1
d_call: -
cdr3_aa: CSVEERAYYGYTF
cdr3_nt: TGCAGCGTTGAAGAACGGGCATACTATGGCTACACCTTC

j_call: TRBJ2-1
clone_size: many
v_call: TRBV7-9
d_call: -
cdr3_aa: CASSIGRGGYEQFF
cdr3_nt: TGTGCCAGCAGCATCGGGAGAGGGGGCTATGAGCAGTTCTTC

j_call: TRBJ2-7
clone_size: many
v_call: TRBV6-2/TRBV6-3
d_call: TRBD1
cdr3_aa: CAVWDRPYEQYF
cdr3_nt: TGTGCCGTATGGGACAGGCCGTACGAGCAGTACTTC

j_call: TRBJ2-5
clone_size: few
v_call: TRBV4-2
d_call: -
cdr3_aa: CASSPRGRTEQETQYF
cdr3_nt: TGTGCCAGCAGCCCAAGAGGAAGAACGGAACAAGAGACCCAGTACTTC

j_call: TRBJ2-1
clone_size: few
v_call: TRBV5-4
d_call: TRBD1
cdr3_aa: CAVGQGDNEQFF
cdr3_nt: TGTGCCGTCGGACAGGGTGACAATGAGCAGTTCTTC

j_call: TRBJ2-1
clone_size: many
v_call: TRBV7-2
d_call: TRBD2
cdr3_aa: CASSLLAGVAYNEQFF
cdr3_nt: TGTGCCAGCAGCTTACTAGCGGGAGTGGCCTACAATGAGCAGTTCTTC

j_call: TRBJ2-1
clone_size: -
v_call: TRBV30
d_call: -
cdr3_aa: CAWSSGISYNEQFF
cdr3_nt: TGTGCCTGGAGTTCAGGGATATCCTACAATGAGCAGTTCTTC

j_call: TRBJ1-2
clone_size: many
v_call: TRBV28
d_call: -
cdr3_aa: CASSLGAGYTF
cdr3_nt: TGTGCCAGCAGTCTCGGGGCTGGCTACACCTTC

j_call: TRBJ1-2
clone_size: many
v_call: TRBV19
d_call: -
cdr3_aa: CATLSVTGYTF
cdr3_nt: TGTGCCACCTTAAGCGTTACTGGCTACACCTTC

j_call: TRBJ2-7
clone_size: many
v_call: TRBV15
d_call: TRBD1
cdr3_aa: CATQRGTGAYEQYF
cdr3_nt: TGTGCCACCCAAAGGGGGACAGGGGCCTACGAGCAGTACTTC

j_call: TRBJ2-7
clone_size: many
v_call: TRBV4-2
d_call: -
cdr3_aa: CASSQDEWSYEQYF
cdr3_nt: TGTGCCAGCAGCCAAGATGAGTGGTCCTACGAGCAGTACTTC

j_call: TRBJ2-3
clone_size: many
v_call: TRBV6-5
d_call: TRBD2
cdr3_aa: CASSYGTSGTDTQYF
cdr3_nt: TGTGCCAGCAGTTACGGGACTAGCGGGACAGATACGCAGTATTTT

j_call: TRBJ2-5
clone_size: many
v_call: TRBV25-1
d_call: -
cdr3_aa: CASSDSVAVLKEETQYF
cdr3_nt: TGTGCCAGCAGTGATTCCGTGGCGGTGTTGAAGGAAGAGACCCAGTACTTC